This entry describes one TCR beta chain. The sample belongs to a study of cytomegalovirus exposure and HLA in healthy donors. Study context: Some 200 million T cells yielded roughly 120 million unique TCR beta sequences, as an earlier analysis found.

Amplification used 60 Vbeta primers and 13 Jbeta primers. Some clones are missing from TCRdb's copy, which holds only in-frame ones; the method was immunoSEQ multiplex PCR. The table counts 150,000 to 200,000 clones; 0.7% to 0.8% lies in the top ten. This CDR3 has 15 residues. V lost 0 bases, J lost 8 bases, and 16 bases lay in between. Germline assignment: CDR1 GTSNPN and CDR2 SVGIG (reference sequence). J is TRBJ1-4 and V is TRBV30; D possibly corresponds to TRBD1 (5 bases). This TCR came from a woman in her late teens or twenties in good health and CMV-seropositive. Material: PBMCs. The CDR3 protein is CAWSVSGPLREKLFF. In DNA form, the CDR3 reads TGTGCCTGGAGTGTATCAGGGCCGTTAAGGGAAAAACTGTTTTTT.